This T cell receptor beta chain was captured in a study of blood T cell repertoires in COVID-19. Looking at the study overall: In each case, the material was cDNA or gDNA derived from T cells, B-cell-depleted T cells, or PBMCs.

Germline assignment: CDR1 SGHRS and CDR2 YFSETQ. The V gene end was trimmed by 4 bases and the J gene end by 8 bases; junction bases not matched to a gene: 20. The CDR3 consists of 18 residues. Sequencing was performed with immunoSEQ multiplex PCR; in TCRdb, only in-frame clones are kept and a portion is missing. The sample yields 450,000 or so clones, about 90% seen once. Individuals drawn from under 30 US areas were about 18 to 95 years old. Cohort assignment relied on participant-reported clinical history. For recovered donors of Cohort 3, there were two negative PCRs, clearance, or symptom resolution.

The receptor comes from a man aged 18 to 30 who had recovered from COVID-19. This chain links TRBV5-1 with TRBJ1-4; 7 positions match TRBD1. Specimen: PBMCs or T cells enriched from blood (not recorded which). The CDR3 sequence is CASSNTLIPGTVSEKLFF. CDR3 nucleotide sequence: TGCGCCAGCAGCAATACCCTCATCCCCGGGACAGTTTCAGAAAAACTGTTTTTT. Filled out from reference TRBV5-1 and TRBJ1-4, the complete variable domain reads KAGVTQTPRYLIKTRGQQVTLSCSPISGHRSVSWYQQTPGQGLQFLFEYFSETQRNKGNFPGRFSGRQFSNSRSEMNVSTLELGDSALYLCASSNTLIPGTVSEKLFFGSGTQLSVL.